These T cell receptor beta chains were read from a single sample in a study of T cells in Graves' hyperthyroidism and ophthalmopathy. TCRdb reprocessed the multiplex PCR reads via MiXCR and lists one record per CDR3 protein. The data hold 300,000 to 400,000 distinct CDR3 sequences, with approximately 15% observed a single time. The sample taken for sequencing was blood. Receptor source: a woman aged 55-69 years with Graves' hyperthyroidism. CDR3s include the opening cysteine and the closing phenylalanine or tryptophan. A D gene is named only where the DNA matches it firmly. Expanded clones get a size class; other rows say once, few or many, or leave the size out.

CDR3 DNA	CDR3 protein	clone size	V gene	J gene	D gene
TGCAGTGCTCCGGGCCGAGTCCAAGAGACCCAGTACTTC	CSAPGRVQETQYF	many	TRBV20-1	TRBJ2-5	.
TGTGCCAGCAGTTTCCCCAGGGCAGCTGAAGCTTTCTTT	CASSFPRAAEAFF	once	TRBV12-3/TRBV12-4	TRBJ1-1	.
TGTGCCAGCAGCGTAGGAGGGGCGGGCGCCAAAAACATTCAGTACTTC	CASSVGGAGAKNIQYF	.	TRBV9	TRBJ2-4	.
TGTGCCTGGAGGGGACTAGCGGGACCTTGGGCCTACGAGCAGTACTTC	CAWRGLAGPWAYEQYF	few	TRBV30	TRBJ2-7	TRBD2
TGTGCCAGCGGGACTAGCGGGAGCTCCTACAATGAGCAGTTCTTC	CASGTSGSSYNEQFF	many	TRBV27	TRBJ2-1	TRBD2
TGTGCCAGCAGACAAACGAGGACTAGCGGGAGGGCCAGGTACAATGAGCAGTTCTTC	CASRQTRTSGRARYNEQFF	many	TRBV12-3/TRBV12-4	TRBJ2-1	TRBD2
TGTGCCAGCAGTTACACTAGCGAAGCTGAGCAGTTCTTC	CASSYTSEAEQFF	.	TRBV10-3	TRBJ2-1	TRBD2
TGTGCCATCAGTGAGTTTGGTCAAGGGAGTGAAAAACTGTTTTTT	CAISEFGQGSEKLFF	many	TRBV10-3	TRBJ1-4	.
TGTGCCAGCAGCGCGAGAGGAGGACTCTCCTACGAGCAGTACTTC	CASSARGGLSYEQYF	few	TRBV3-1	TRBJ2-7	.
TGTGCCAGCAGCGTTAGCGGGGCGAGCTACGAGCAGTACTTC	CASSVSGASYEQYF	few	TRBV7-9	TRBJ2-7	TRBD2
TGTGCCAGCAGCCCGCACGACAGGAGGCTTGGCTACACCTTC	CASSPHDRRLGYTF	many	TRBV27	TRBJ1-2	.
TGTGCCAGCTCCCCAGGACTAGCGCCCACAGATACGCAGTATTTT	CASSPGLAPTDTQYF	many	TRBV18	TRBJ2-3	TRBD2
TGTGCCAGCAGTCAGGACAGGGGTAGCTATGGCTACACCTTC	CASSQDRGSYGYTF	few	TRBV6-1	TRBJ1-2	TRBD1
TGTGCCAGCAGTCAGAGACCGGGACAGGGGCAATACTATAGCAATCAGCCCCAGCATTTT	CASSQRPGQGQYYSNQPQHF	many	TRBV27	TRBJ1-5	TRBD1
TGTGCCAGCAGTTACCCGACTTGGGGATTAGCGGCAAGCTCCTACAATGAGCAGTTCTTC	CASSYPTWGLAASSYNEQFF	many	TRBV6-5	TRBJ2-1	.
TGCAGTGCGATAGAGGAGTGGGACATTCAGTACTTC	CSAIEEWDIQYF	many	TRBV20-1	TRBJ2-4	.
TGCAGTGCTCAACCCCTAGCGGATACATACAATGAGCAGTTCTTC	CSAQPLADTYNEQFF	.	TRBV20-1	TRBJ2-1	TRBD2
TGTGCCAGCAGCGAAGGGACAGGGCTATCTTGGGCACTGTTTTTT	CASSEGTGLSWALFF	.	TRBV9	TRBJ1-4	TRBD1
TGTGCCAGTAGGTTGGCTTGGGGGCAGGCTTCACCCCTCCACTTT	CASRLAWGQASPLHF	.	TRBV19	TRBJ1-6	.
TGTGCCAGCAGCGGGCTACCTAGGGGCGGGGAGCTGTTTTTT	CASSGLPRGGELFF	many	TRBV11-1	TRBJ2-2	.
TGTGCCAGCACCGAACTACAGGGGACGAACACTGAAGCTTTCTTT	CASTELQGTNTEAFF	many	TRBV2	TRBJ1-1	TRBD1
TGTGCCAGCAGCCACCCTCGGGTTCTAGCGGGAGGGCTCACAGATACGCAGTATTTT	CASSHPRVLAGGLTDTQYF	many	TRBV3-1	TRBJ2-3	TRBD2
TGCAGTGCACCTGGAGGGGGACACAATGAGCAGTTCTTC	CSAPGGGHNEQFF	many	TRBV20-1	TRBJ2-1	.
TGTGCCAGCAGGAGAACGACAGGGTTGGTTGAAAAACTGTTTTTT	CASRRTTGLVEKLFF	many	TRBV2	TRBJ1-4	TRBD1
TGTGCCAGCAGCTTAGAGCCCCCCGCAAGCCACAATGAGCAGTTCTTC	CASSLEPPASHNEQFF	.	TRBV7-6	TRBJ2-1	.
TGTGCCAGCAGCCCCCGTGGCGGCTCTGGGGCCAACGTCCTGACTTTC	CASSPRGGSGANVLTF	many	TRBV11-2	TRBJ2-6	.
TGTGCCACCAGTGATGGGTTGTGGAGGGGTCTCAACTATGGCTACACCTTC	CATSDGLWRGLNYGYTF	many	TRBV24-1	TRBJ1-2	.
TGTGCCAGCAGCCTCCAGGGGGGGTTAGGGAGTGCTTTCTTT	CASSLQGGLGSAFF	few	TRBV6-1	TRBJ1-1	TRBD1
TGTGCCAGCAGTTTAAGTCACAGGCCAACCCAGTACTTC	CASSLSHRPTQYF	many	TRBV12-3/TRBV12-4	TRBJ2-5	.
TGTGCCAGCAGTTACGGGTGGGCCTCCGGGGAGCTGTTTTTT	CASSYGWASGELFF	many	TRBV6-1	TRBJ2-2	.
TGTGCCTGGAGGGCCCTAGCGGGAGGGAGGGGTTCCTACAATGAGCAGTTCTTC	CAWRALAGGRGSYNEQFF	.	TRBV30	TRBJ2-1	TRBD2
TGTGCCAGCTCACCCAAGGACAGGGGAGGTCAGCCCCAGCATTTT	CASSPKDRGGQPQHF	few	TRBV18	TRBJ1-5	TRBD1
TGCGCCAGCAGCCCCCCCGGGACTAGCGGGAGGGGTGGGCAGTTCTTC	CASSPPGTSGRGGQFF	.	TRBV5-1	TRBJ2-1	TRBD2
TGCGCCAGCAGCTTGGCCTCAGGATTCTCCTACGAGCAGTACTTC	CASSLASGFSYEQYF	many	TRBV5-1	TRBJ2-7	.
TGCGCCAGCAGTGAGTCACTTTCTTACGAGCAGTACTTC	CASSESLSYEQYF	many	TRBV10-2	TRBJ2-7	.